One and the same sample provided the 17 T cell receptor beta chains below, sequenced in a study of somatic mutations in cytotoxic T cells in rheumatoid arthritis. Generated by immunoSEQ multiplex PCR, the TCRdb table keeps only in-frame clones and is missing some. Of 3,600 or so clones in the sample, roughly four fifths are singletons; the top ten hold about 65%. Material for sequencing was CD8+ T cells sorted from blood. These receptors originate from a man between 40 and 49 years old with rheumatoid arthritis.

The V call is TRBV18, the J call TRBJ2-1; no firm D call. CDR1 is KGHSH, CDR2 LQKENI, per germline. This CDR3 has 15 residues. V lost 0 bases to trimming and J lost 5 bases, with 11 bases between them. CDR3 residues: CASSPPSSFDNEQFF. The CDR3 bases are TGTGCCAGCTCACCACCGTCTAGTTTCGACAATGAGCAGTTCTTC.

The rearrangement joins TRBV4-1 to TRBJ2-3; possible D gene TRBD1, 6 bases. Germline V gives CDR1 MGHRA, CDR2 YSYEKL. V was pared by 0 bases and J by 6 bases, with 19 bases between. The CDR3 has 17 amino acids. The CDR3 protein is CASSQDTGRGRLDTQYF. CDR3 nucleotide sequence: TGCGCCAGCAGCCAAGATACAGGGAGAGGTAGATTGGATACGCAGTATTTT.

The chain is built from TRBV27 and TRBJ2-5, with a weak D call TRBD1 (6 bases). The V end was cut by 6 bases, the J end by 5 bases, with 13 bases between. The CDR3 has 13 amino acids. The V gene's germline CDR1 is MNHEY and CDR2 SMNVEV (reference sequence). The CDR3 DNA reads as TGTGCCAGCAGACAGGGTTCTTCGGAGACCCAGTACTTC. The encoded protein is CASRQGSSETQYF.

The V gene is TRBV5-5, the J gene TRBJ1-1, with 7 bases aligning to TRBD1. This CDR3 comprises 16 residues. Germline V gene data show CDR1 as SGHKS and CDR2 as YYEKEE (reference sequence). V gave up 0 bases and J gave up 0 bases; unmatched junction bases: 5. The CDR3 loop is CASSLALQGMNTEAFF. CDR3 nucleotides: TGTGCCAGCAGCTTGGCCTTACAGGGGATGAACACTGAAGCTTTCTTT. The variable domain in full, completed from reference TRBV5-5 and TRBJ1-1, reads DAGVTQSPTHLIKTRGQQVTLRCSPISGHKSVSWYQQVLGQGPQFIFQYYEKEERGRGNFPDRFSARQFPNYSSELNVNALLLGDSALYLCASSLALQGMNTEAFFGQGTRLTVV.

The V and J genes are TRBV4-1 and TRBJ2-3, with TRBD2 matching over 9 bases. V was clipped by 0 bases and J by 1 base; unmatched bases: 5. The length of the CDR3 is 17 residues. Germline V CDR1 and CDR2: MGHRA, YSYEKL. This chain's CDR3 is CASSQDLASGGTDTQYF. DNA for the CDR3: TGCGCCAGCAGCCAAGATCTGGCTAGCGGGGGCACAGATACGCAGTATTTT.

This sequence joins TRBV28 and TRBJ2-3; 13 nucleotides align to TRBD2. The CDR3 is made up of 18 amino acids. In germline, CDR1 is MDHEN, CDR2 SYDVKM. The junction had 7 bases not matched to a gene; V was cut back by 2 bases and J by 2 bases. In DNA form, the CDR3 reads TGTGCCAGCAGTTTAATGACTAGCGGGAGGCCCTACACAGATACGCAGTATTTT. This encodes CASSLMTSGRPYTDTQYF.

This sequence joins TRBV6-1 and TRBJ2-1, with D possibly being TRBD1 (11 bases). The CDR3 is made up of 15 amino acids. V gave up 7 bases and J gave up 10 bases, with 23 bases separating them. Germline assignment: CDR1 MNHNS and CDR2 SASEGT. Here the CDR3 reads CASNSLAGQGGEQFF. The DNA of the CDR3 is TGTGCCAGCAACTCACTAGCGGGACAGGGGGGCGAGCAGTTCTTC.

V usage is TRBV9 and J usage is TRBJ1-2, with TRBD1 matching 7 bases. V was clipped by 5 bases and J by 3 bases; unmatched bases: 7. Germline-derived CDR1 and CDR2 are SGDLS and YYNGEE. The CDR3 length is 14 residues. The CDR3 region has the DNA TGTGCCAGCAGAAACTCGGGGACAGACTATGGCTACACCTTC. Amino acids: CASRNSGTDYGYTF.

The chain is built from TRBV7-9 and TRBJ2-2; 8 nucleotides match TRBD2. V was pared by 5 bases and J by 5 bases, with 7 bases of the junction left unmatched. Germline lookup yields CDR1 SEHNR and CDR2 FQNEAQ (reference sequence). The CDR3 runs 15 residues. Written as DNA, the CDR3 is TGTGCCAGCAGCCACCGCGGGGGGAGTACCGGGGAGCTGTTTTTT. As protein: CASSHRGGSTGELFF.

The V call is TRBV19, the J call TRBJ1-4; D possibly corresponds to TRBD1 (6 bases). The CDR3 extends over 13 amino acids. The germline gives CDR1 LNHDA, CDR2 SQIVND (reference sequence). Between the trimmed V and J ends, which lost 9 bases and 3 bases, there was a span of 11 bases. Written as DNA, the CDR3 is TGTGCCAGCAAGCAGGGGCCTAATGAAAAACTGTTTTTT. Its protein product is CASKQGPNEKLFF.

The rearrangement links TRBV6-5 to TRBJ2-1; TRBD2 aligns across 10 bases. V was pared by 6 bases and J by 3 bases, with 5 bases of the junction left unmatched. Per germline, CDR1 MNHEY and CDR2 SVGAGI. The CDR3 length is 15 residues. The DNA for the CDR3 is TGTGCCAGCAGGATTGGGACTAGCGACTACAATGAGCAGTTCTTC. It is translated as CASRIGTSDYNEQFF.

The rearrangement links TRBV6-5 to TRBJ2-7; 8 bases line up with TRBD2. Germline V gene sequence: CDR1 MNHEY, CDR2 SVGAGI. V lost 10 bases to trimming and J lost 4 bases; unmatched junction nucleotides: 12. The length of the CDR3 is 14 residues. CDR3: CATRLREGWYEQYF. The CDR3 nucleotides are TGTGCCACGAGATTACGGGAGGGTTGGTACGAGCAGTACTTC.

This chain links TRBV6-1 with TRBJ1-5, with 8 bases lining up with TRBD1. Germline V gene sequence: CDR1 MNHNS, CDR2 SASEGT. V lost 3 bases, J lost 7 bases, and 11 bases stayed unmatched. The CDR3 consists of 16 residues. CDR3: CASSDDQGAGGQPQHF. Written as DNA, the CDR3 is TGTGCCAGCAGTGATGATCAGGGGGCCGGAGGACAGCCCCAGCATTTT.

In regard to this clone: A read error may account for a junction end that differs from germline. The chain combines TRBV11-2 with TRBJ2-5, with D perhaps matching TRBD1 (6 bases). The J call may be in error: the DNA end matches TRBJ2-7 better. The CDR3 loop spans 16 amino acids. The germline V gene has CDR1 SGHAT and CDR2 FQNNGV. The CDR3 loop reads CASTLNRDRLFHEQYF. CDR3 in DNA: TGTGCCAGCACCTTAAACAGGGATAGGCTTTTTCACGAGCAGTACTTC.

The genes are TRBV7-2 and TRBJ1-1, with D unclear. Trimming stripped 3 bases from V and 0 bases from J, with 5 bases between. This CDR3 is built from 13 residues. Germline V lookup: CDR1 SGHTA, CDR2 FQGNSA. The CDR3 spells CASSFSVNTEAFF. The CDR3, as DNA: TGTGCCAGCAGCTTTTCTGTGAACACTGAAGCTTTCTTT.

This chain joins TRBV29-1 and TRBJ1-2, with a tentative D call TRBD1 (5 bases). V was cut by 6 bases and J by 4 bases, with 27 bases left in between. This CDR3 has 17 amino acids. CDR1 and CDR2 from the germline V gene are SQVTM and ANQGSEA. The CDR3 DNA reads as TGCAGCGTGCGCATCGGCATCGGCAAGGGGCGCAGCTATGGCTACACCTTC. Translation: CSVRIGIGKGRSYGYTF.

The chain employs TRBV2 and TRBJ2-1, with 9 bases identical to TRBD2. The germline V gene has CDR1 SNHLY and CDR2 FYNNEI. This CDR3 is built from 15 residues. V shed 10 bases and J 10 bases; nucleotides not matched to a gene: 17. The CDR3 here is CANYRTSVGTREQFF. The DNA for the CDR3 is TGTGCCAACTACAGGACTAGCGTGGGAACAAGGGAGCAGTTCTTC.